The 22 T cell receptor beta chains below all came from one sample that was sequenced in a study of T cell repertoires in cytomegalovirus infection. TCRdb re-called the reads with MiXCR, one entry per CDR3 protein. In the table there are around 770,000 distinct CDR3 sequences, 25% to 30% of which are singletons. Antigen specificity for these receptors is unknown. This specimen consisted of cultured CD8+ T cells from PBMCs, obtained from culture after CMV antigen stimulation. The receptor set was obtained from a human donor in good health (CMV status not recorded). Some clones in this sample may be carry-over from other donors' samples.

V and J are TRBV24-1 and TRBJ2-3, with D possibly being TRBD2 (6 bases). Per germline, CDR1 KGHDR and CDR2 SFDVKD. This CDR3 is built from 13 residues. The V and J ends lost 6 bases and 6 bases respectively, with 12 bases between them. The chain's CDR3 is CATSRGTSDTQYF. The CDR3 DNA follows: TGTGCCACCAGTCGGGGGACCAGCGATACGCAGTATTTT.

The genes are TRBV6-5 and TRBJ2-3; tentative D call: TRBD1 (5 bases). V was shortened by 0 bases and J by 5 bases, with 9 bases between the two germline ends. CDR1 is MNHEY and CDR2 is SVGAGI in the germline V gene. The CDR3 runs 14 residues. CDR3 nucleotide sequence: TGTGCCAGCAGTTACTCGATGGGGCGAGATACGCAGTATTTT. This sequence encodes CASSYSMGRDTQYF.

The CDR3: CASSFSSEQYV. The CDR3, as DNA: TGTGCCAGCAGTTTCAGCTCCGAGCAGTACGTC. V is TRBV25-1 and J is TRBJ2-7; D remains ambiguous. V was cut by 5 bases and J by 6 bases, with 8 bases left in between. Germline assignment: CDR1 MGHDK and CDR2 SYGVNS. There are 11 residues in the CDR3.

The J gene is TRBJ2-1, the V gene TRBV5-4, with 11 positions matching TRBD2. This CDR3 is 15 amino acids long. The junction had 8 bases not matched to a gene; V was cut back by 2 bases and J by 10 bases. Germline V CDR1 and CDR2: SGHNT, YYREEE (reference sequence). The CDR3 loop reads CASSFGSGGAREQFF. CDR3 coding DNA: TGTGCCAGCAGCTTCGGTAGCGGGGGGGCTAGAGAGCAGTTCTTC.

This clonotype showed up just a few times. The chain links TRBV4-3 to TRBJ2-2, with D possibly TRBD1 on 6 matching bases. The CDR3 extends over 14 amino acids. Germline values: CDR1 LGHNA, CDR2 YSLEER. The V and J ends lost 7 bases and 4 bases respectively, with 13 bases between them. The CDR3 sequence is CASTPGQFTGELFF. The CDR3 DNA reads TGCGCCAGCACCCCAGGACAGTTCACCGGGGAGCTGTTTTTT.

The sample holds many counts of this clonotype. This chain uses TRBV7-2 with TRBJ2-7, with TRBD1 as a possible D gene (6 bases). The CDR3 covers 16 residues. Per germline, CDR1 SGHTA and CDR2 FQGNSA. V was shortened by 5 bases and J by 2 bases, with 19 bases between the two germline ends. CDR3 nucleotides: TGTGCCAGCAGCGTACTCCAGGGGATAGCGACCTACGAGCAGTACTTC. It codes for CASSVLQGIATYEQYF.

This clonotype was counted many times. The chain links TRBV7-2 to TRBJ1-2; unclear D gene. The CDR3 contains 10 residues. The V gene lost 2 bases and the J gene lost 10 bases, with 5 bases spanning the gap. CDR1 and CDR2 (germline): SGHTA, FQGNSA. The chain's CDR3 is CASSLLNYTF. CDR3 DNA sequence: TGTGCCAGCAGCTTACTGAACTACACCTTC.

The chain carries TRBV5-1 and TRBJ1-1, with 9 positions matching TRBD1. V shed 3 bases and J 5 bases; nucleotides not matched to a gene: 8. The CDR3 covers 15 residues. CDR1 and CDR2 (germline): SGHRS, YFSETQ. CDR3 protein: CASSWTGTGYTEAFF. DNA of the CDR3: TGCGCCAGCAGCTGGACCGGGACAGGGTATACTGAAGCTTTCTTT.

This clonotype showed up just a few times. The chain has TRBV7-3 and TRBJ2-3; 10 bases are shared with TRBD2. Germline V gene sequence: CDR1 SGHTA, CDR2 FQGTGA. V lost 8 bases and J lost 6; bases outside the gene matches: 8. This CDR3 region has 14 residues. The CDR3, as DNA: TGTGCCAGCGGTAGCGGGGGGCGGTCGGATACGCAGTATTTT. Its translation is CASGSGGRSDTQYF.

In its sample, this clonotype was seen a few times. This sequence joins TRBV12-3 or TRBV12-4 and TRBJ2-5, with no clear D. This CDR3 is built from 15 residues. V was trimmed by 1 base and J by 5 bases, leaving 14 bases between them. The CDR3 region is CASSLVQATRETQYF. CDR3 nucleotides: TGTGCCAGCAGTTTAGTTCAGGCAACCAGGGAGACCCAGTACTTC.

The rearrangement uses TRBV25-1 and TRBJ2-7, with 7 bases aligning to TRBD1. Germline loops: CDR1 MGHDK, CDR2 SYGVNS. The V segment lost 0 bases and the J segment 2 bases; nucleotides outside the gene matches: 4. The CDR3 sequence is 15 residues long. As DNA, the CDR3 is TGTGCCAGCAGTGAATATAGCGACAGGGCCTACGAGCAGTACTTC. Its translation: CASSEYSDRAYEQYF.

CDR3 residues: CASSAGPQETQYF. DNA for the CDR3: TGTGCCAGCAGTGCCGGCCCCCAAGAGACCCAGTACTTC. This chain links TRBV2 with TRBJ2-5; D call uncertain. The CDR3 runs to 13 residues. Germline V gene data show CDR1 as SNHLY and CDR2 as FYNNEI. Trimming pared 4 bases from V and 1 base from J, leaving 7 bases between.

This clonotype was detected ten times or more. DNA of the CDR3: TGTGCCAGCAGTACCGATGGGACAGGGTATGGCTACACCTTC. The encoded protein is CASSTDGTGYGYTF. The rearrangement joins TRBV6-1 to TRBJ1-2, with 9 bases identical to TRBD1. The CDR3 spans 14 residues. Trimming took 5 bases from V and 5 from J; bases not matched to a gene: 6. Germline values: CDR1 MNHNS, CDR2 SASEGT.

This clonotype turned up a few times. The rearrangement joins TRBV6-1 to TRBJ2-1; TRBD1 is a possible D gene (6 bases). The CDR3 contains 14 residues. CDR1 MNHNS and CDR2 SASEGT come from the germline V gene. Trimming took off 8 bases at V and 7 bases at J, with 18 bases between the two ends. CDR3 DNA sequence: TGTGCCAGCGGCTTGGACACCAGGGGAAATGAGCAGTTCTTC. Its protein is CASGLDTRGNEQFF.

The CDR3: CAREGGQGMADTQYF. The CDR3 DNA reads TGTGCCAGGGAGGGAGGACAGGGGATGGCAGATACGCAGTATTTT. The chain uses TRBV2 and TRBJ2-3; 9 nucleotides agree with TRBD1. With 9 bases clipped from V and 4 bases from J, the junction kept 11 bases outside the gene matches. Germline V CDR1 and CDR2: SNHLY, FYNNEI. The length of the CDR3 is 15 residues.

This clonotype has a handful of counts. The chain employs TRBV7-3 and TRBJ2-3; TRBD2 matches at 11 bases. Germline lookup yields CDR1 SGHTA and CDR2 FQGTGA. J gave up 2 bases and V 2 bases, and 6 bases lay outside the gene matches. The CDR3 length is 17 residues. DNA for the CDR3: TGTGCCAGCAGCTTAGCCCCGGGACTAGCGGACACAGATACGCAGTATTTT. Protein product: CASSLAPGLADTDTQYF.

This clonotype was seen only a few times. This rearrangement joins TRBV11-2 to TRBJ2-5, with a possible D match to TRBD2 (5 bases). The V end lost 1 base, the J end lost 4 bases, and 13 bases lay between the germline ends. CDR3 length equals 15 residues. Germline loops: CDR1 SGHAT, CDR2 FQNNGV. The CDR3 reads CASSLASSPRETQYF. CDR3 DNA sequence: TGTGCCAGCAGCTTAGCTAGCAGCCCTCGAGAGACCCAGTACTTC.

Written as DNA, the CDR3 is TGTGCCAGTAGTATGGGTTGGGGGAATGAGCAGTTCTTC. Its translation is CASSMGWGNEQFF. This chain connects TRBV19 to TRBJ2-1, with D perhaps given as TRBD1 or TRBD2 (5 bases each). Trimming removed 3 bases from V and 7 bases from J, with 10 bases in between. Germline-derived CDR1 and CDR2 are LNHDA and SQIVND (reference sequence). There are 13 residues in the CDR3.

The chain employs TRBV4-1 and TRBJ1-1, with a weak D call TRBD1 (6 bases). There are 16 residues in the CDR3. V was trimmed by 3 bases and J by 0 bases, leaving 14 bases between them. CDR1 and CDR2 from the germline V gene are MGHRA and YSYEKL. The CDR3 is CASSQILQGLNTEAFF. In DNA, the CDR3 is TGCGCCAGCAGCCAGATATTACAGGGCCTGAACACTGAAGCTTTCTTT.

This clonotype has ten or more counts. The chain joins TRBV20-1 to TRBJ2-6; no definite D call. The CDR3 covers 15 residues. Germline V gene sequence: CDR1 DFQATT, CDR2 SNEGSKA (reference sequence). Trimming stripped 0 bases from V and 0 bases from J, with 6 bases between. The CDR3 DNA follows: TGCAGTGCTAGAGATCATGACTCTGGGGCCAACGTCCTGACTTTC. Translated: CSARDHDSGANVLTF.

The V call is TRBV7-3, the J call TRBJ1-6; no clear D gene. The CDR3 covers 12 residues. From germline, CDR1 is SGHTA and CDR2 FQGTGA. V gave up 10 bases and J gave up 9 bases, with 13 bases separating them. CDR3 sequence reads: CAIESGGSPLHF. Written as DNA, the CDR3 is TGTGCCATCGAGAGTGGAGGTTCACCCCTCCACTTT.

This chain links TRBV4-2 with TRBJ2-5; D might be TRBD2 (5 bases). The CDR3 has 15 amino acids. The germline V and J ends were trimmed by 2 bases and 2 bases, with 12 bases remaining between them. Germline assignment: CDR1 LGHNA and CDR2 YNFKEQ. The DNA of the CDR3 is TGTGCCAGCAGCCAATATTTGGGAGAACAAGAGACCCAGTACTTC. Translated, it gives CASSQYLGEQETQYF.